This paragraph reports one T cell receptor (beta chain). This record comes from a study of blood T cell repertoires in COVID-19. Clones were sequenced by immunoSEQ multiplex PCR, and TCRdb holds only the in-frame ones, with some missing. The sample holds roughly 67,000 clones, roughly 85% seen once. Trimming at V came to 4 bases and at J to 4 bases, leaving 10 bases not matched to a gene. Germline loops: CDR1 MDHEN, CDR2 SYDVKM. The CDR3 loop spans 15 amino acids. The clonotype comes from a man in his fifties with acute or convalescent COVID-19. V is TRBV28 and J is TRBJ2-7; TRBD2 agrees at 7 bases. Sequences were obtained from peripheral blood. The CDR3, as DNA: TGTGCCAGCAGTTCCCCAGCGGGGAACCGTTACGAGCAGTACTTC. It codes for CASSSPAGNRYEQYF.